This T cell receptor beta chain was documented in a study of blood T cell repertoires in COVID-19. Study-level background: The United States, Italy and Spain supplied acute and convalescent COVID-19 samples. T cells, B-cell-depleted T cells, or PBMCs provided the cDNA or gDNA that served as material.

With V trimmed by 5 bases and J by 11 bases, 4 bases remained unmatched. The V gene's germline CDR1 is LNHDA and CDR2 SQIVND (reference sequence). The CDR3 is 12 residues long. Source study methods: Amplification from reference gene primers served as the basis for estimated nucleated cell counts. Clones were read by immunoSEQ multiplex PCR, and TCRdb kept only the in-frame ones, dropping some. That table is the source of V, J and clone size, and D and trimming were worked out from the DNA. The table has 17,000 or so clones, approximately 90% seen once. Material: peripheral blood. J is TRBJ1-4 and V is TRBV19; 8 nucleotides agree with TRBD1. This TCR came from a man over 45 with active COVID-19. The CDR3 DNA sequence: TGTGCCAGTAGTGTAGGACAGGGTAAACTGTTTTTT. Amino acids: CASSVGQGKLFF.